This T cell receptor (beta chain) was documented in a study of blood T cell repertoires in COVID-19. Study-wide background: Nucleic acid was either cDNA or gDNA, and it came from T cells, B-cell-depleted T cells, or PBMCs.

The germline V gene has CDR1 SGHRS and CDR2 YFSETQ. The V gene lost 0 bases and the J gene lost 5 bases, with 11 bases spanning the gap. The CDR3 sequence is 14 residues long. Individuals aged roughly 18 to 95 years were recruited from about two dozen US areas. Donors in Cohort 3 counted as recovered after two negative PCRs, clearance, or symptom resolution. Authors' analysis steps: Reference gene primer amplification gave nucleated cell count estimates. TCRdb keeps only in-frame clones here, not all; method: immunoSEQ multiplex PCR. D and trimming come from the DNA, and the V and J calls and clone size come from that table. The data hold around 390,000 clones, with 80% to 90% observed a single time.

V gene TRBV5-1 combines with J gene TRBJ1-1, with D possibly TRBD1 on 6 matching bases. The source is a woman aged 45-59 years who had recovered from COVID-19. The sample consisted of PBMCs or T cells enriched from blood (not recorded which). The CDR3 DNA is TGCGCCAGCAGCTTGGTTGCAGGGGAAACTGAAGCTTTCTTT. Protein product: CASSLVAGETEAFF.